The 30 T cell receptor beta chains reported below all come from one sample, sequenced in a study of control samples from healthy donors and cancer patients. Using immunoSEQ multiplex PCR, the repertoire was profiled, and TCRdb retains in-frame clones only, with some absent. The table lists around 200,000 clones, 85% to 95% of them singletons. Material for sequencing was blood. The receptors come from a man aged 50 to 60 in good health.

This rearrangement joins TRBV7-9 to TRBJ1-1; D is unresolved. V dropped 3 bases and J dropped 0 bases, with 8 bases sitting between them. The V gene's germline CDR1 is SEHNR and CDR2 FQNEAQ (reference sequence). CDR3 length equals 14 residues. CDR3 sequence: CASSFTALNTEAFF. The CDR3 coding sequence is TGTGCCAGCAGCTTTACAGCCTTGAACACTGAAGCTTTCTTT. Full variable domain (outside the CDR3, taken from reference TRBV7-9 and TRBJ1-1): DTGVSQNPRHKITKRGQNVTFRCDPISEHNRLYWYRQTLGQGPEFLTYFQNEAQLEKSRLLSDRFSAERPKGSFSTLEIQRTEQGDSAMYLCASSFTALNTEAFFGQGTRLTVV.

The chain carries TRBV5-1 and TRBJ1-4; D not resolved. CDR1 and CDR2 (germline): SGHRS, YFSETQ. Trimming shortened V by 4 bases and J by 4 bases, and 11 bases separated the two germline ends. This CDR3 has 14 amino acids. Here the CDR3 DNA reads TGCGCCAGCAGCCTAGAGGGAAATAATGAAAAACTGTTTTTT. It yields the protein CASSLEGNNEKLFF. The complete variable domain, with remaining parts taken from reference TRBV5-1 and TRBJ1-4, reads KAGVTQTPRYLIKTRGQQVTLSCSPISGHRSVSWYQQTPGQGLQFLFEYFSETQRNKGNFPGRFSGRQFSNSRSEMNVSTLELGDSALYLCASSLEGNNEKLFFGSGTQLSVL.

Here the CDR3 reads CASRVGGPYNEQFF. The CDR3 bases are TGTGCCAGCAGAGTGGGAGGTCCTTACAATGAGCAGTTCTTC. The rearrangement links TRBV2 to TRBJ2-1; D perhaps matches TRBD2 (6 bases). This CDR3 is 14 amino acids long. Germline V lookup: CDR1 SNHLY, CDR2 FYNNEI. The V end was cut by 6 bases, the J end by 4 bases, with 13 bases between.

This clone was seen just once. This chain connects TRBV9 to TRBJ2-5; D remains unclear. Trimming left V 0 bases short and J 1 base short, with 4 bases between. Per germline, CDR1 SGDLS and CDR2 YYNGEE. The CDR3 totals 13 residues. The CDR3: CASSVGTQETQYF. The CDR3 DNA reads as TGTGCCAGCAGCGTAGGTACCCAAGAGACCCAGTACTTC. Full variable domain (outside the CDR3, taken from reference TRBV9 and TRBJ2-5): DSGVTQTPKHLITATGQRVTLRCSPRSGDLSVYWYQQSLDQGLQFLIQYYNGEERAKGNILERFSAQQFPDLHSELNLSSLELGDSALYFCASSVGTQETQYFGPGTRLLVL.

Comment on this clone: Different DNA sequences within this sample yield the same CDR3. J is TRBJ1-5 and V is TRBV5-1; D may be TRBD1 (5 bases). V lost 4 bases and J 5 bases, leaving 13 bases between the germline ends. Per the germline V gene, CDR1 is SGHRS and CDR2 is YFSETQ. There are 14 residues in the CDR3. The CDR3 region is CASSPGGSHQPQHF. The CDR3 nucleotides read TGCGCCAGCAGCCCGGGGGGGTCCCATCAGCCCCAGCATTTT.

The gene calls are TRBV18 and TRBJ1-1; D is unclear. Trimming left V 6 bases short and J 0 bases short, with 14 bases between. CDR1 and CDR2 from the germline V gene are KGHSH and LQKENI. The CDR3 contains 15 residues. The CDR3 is CASSETIGMNTEAFF. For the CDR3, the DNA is TGTGCCAGCTCCGAAACGATAGGGATGAACACTGAAGCTTTCTTT.

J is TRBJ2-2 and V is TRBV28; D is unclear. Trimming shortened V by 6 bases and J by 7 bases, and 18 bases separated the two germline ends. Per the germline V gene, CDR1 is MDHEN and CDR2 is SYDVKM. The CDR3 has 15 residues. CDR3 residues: CASSVRLLVGGELFF. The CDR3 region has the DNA TGTGCCAGCAGCGTGAGACTCCTTGTTGGCGGGGAGCTGTTTTTT. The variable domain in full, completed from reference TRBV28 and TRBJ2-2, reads DVKVTQSSRYLVKRTGEKVFLECVQDMDHENMFWYRQDPGLGLRLIYFSYDVKMKEKGDIPEGYSVSREKKERFSLILESASTNQTSMYLCASSVRLLVGGELFFGEGSRLTVL.

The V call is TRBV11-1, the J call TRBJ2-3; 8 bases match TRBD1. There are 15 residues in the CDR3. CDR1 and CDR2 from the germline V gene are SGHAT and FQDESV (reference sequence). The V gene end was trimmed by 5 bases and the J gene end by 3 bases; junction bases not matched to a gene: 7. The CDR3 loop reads CASSPGRQGTDTQYF. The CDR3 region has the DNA TGTGCCAGCAGCCCGGGCCGACAGGGGACAGATACGCAGTATTTT. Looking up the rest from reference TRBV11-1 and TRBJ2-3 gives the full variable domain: EAEVAQSPRYKITEKSQAVAFWCDPISGHATLYWYRQILGQGPELLVQFQDESVVDDSQLPKDRFSAERLKGVDSTLKIQPAELGDSAMYLCASSPGRQGTDTQYFGPGTRLTVL.

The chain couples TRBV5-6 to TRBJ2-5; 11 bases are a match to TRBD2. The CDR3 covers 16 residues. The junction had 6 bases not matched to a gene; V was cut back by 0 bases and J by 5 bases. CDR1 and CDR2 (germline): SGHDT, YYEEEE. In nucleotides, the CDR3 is TGTGCCAGCAGCTTGGGGGCTAGCGGGGGGTGGGAGACCCAGTACTTC. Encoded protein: CASSLGASGGWETQYF.

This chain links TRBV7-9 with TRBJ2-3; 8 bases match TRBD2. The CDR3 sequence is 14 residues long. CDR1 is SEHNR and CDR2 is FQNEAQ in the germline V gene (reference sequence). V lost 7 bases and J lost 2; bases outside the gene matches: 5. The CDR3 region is CASTIAGSTDTQYF. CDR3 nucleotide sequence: TGTGCCAGCACTATAGCGGGGTCCACAGATACGCAGTATTTT.

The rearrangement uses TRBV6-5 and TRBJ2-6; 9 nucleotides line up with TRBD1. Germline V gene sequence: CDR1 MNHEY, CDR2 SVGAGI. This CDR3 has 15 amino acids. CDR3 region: CGTGATSSGANVLTF. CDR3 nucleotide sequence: TGTGGGACAGGGGCTACCTCTTCTGGGGCCAACGTCCTGACTTTC.

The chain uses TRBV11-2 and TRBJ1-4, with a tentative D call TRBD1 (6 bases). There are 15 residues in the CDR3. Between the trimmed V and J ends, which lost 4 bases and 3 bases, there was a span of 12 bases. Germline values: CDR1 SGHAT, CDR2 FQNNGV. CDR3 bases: TGTGCCAGCAGCTCCAGCAGGGGATCTAATGAAAAACTGTTTTTT. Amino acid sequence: CASSSSRGSNEKLFF.

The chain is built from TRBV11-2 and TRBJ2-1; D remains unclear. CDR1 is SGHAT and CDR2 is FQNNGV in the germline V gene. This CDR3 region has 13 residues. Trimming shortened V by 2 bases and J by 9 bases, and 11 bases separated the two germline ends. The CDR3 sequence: CASSLSFGLEQFF. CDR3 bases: TGTGCCAGCAGCTTAAGTTTTGGCCTTGAGCAGTTCTTC.

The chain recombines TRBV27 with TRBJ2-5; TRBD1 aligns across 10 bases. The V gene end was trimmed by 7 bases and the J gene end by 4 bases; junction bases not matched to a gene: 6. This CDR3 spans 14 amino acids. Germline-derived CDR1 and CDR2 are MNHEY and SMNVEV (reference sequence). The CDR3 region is CASKRQGAGETQYF. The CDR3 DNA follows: TGTGCCAGCAAAAGACAGGGGGCTGGAGAGACCCAGTACTTC.

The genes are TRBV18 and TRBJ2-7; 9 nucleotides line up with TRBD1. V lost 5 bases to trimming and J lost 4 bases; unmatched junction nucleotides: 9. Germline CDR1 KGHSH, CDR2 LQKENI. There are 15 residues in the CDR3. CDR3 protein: CASSSGQGPNYEQYV. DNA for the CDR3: TGTGCCAGCTCATCGGGACAGGGCCCGAATTACGAGCAGTACGTC.

The CDR3 DNA sequence: TGTGCCAGCAGTTCTCCTGACGGACCTCCACGGTCTGAGCAGTTCTTC. Translation: CASSSPDGPPRSEQFF. The V call is TRBV27, the J call TRBJ2-1, with D unresolved. The CDR3 is 16 residues long. CDR1 MNHEY and CDR2 SMNVEV come from the germline V gene (reference sequence). Trimming stripped 4 bases from V and 9 bases from J, with 22 bases between.

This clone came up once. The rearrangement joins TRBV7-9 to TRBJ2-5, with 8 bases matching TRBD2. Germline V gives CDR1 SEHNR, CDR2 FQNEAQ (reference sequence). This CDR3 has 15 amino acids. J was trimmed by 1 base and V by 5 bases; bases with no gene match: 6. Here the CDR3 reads CASSRQLAVQETQYF. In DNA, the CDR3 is TGTGCCAGCAGCCGGCAACTAGCGGTCCAAGAGACCCAGTACTTC.

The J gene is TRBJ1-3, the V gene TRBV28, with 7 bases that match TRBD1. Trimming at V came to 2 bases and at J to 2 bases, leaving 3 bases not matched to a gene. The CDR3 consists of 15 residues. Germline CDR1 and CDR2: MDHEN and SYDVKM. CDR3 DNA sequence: TGTGCCAGCAGTTTAGGCGGGACAGCTGGAAACACCATATATTTT. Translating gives CASSLGGTAGNTIYF.

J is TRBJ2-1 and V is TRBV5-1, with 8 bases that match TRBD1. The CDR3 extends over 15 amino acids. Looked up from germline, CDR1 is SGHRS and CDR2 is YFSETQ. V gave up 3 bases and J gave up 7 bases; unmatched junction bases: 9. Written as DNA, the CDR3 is TGCGCCAGCAGCTACGGGGGACAGGCCCAAAATGAGCAGTTCTTC. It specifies CASSYGGQAQNEQFF.

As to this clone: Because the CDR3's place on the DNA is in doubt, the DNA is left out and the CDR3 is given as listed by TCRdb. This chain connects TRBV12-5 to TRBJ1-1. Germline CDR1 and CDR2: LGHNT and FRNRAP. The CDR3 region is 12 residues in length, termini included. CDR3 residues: CASGLEKAEAFF.

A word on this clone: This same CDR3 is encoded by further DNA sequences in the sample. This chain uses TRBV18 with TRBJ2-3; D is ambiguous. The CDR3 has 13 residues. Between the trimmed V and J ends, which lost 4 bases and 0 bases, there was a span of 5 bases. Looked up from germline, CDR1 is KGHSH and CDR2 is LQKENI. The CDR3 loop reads CASSLTSTDTQYF. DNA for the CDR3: TGTGCCAGCTCACTGACTAGCACAGATACGCAGTATTTT. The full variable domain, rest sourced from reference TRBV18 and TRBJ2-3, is NAGVMQNPRHLVRRRGQEARLRCSPMKGHSHVYWYRQLPEEGLKFMVYLQKENIIDESGMPKERFSAEFPKEGPSILRIQQVVRGDSAAYFCASSLTSTDTQYFGPGTRLTVL.

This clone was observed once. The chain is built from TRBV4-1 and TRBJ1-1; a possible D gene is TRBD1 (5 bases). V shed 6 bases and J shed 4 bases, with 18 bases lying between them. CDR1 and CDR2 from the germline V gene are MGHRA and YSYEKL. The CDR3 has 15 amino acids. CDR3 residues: CASRAPDTSSTEAFF. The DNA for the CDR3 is TGCGCCAGCAGAGCTCCGGACACCTCTAGCACTGAAGCTTTCTTT.

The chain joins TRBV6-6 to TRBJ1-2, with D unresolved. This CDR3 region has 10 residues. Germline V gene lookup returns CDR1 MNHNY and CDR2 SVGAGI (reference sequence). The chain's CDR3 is CAAGDYGYTF. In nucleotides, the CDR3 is TGTGCGGCCGGGGACTATGGCTACACCTTC.

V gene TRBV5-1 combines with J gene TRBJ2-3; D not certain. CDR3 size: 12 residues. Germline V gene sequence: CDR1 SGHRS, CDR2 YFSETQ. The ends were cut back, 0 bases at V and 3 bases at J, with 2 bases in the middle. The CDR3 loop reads CASSLETDTQYF. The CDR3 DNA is TGCGCCAGCAGCTTGGAAACAGATACGCAGTATTTT.

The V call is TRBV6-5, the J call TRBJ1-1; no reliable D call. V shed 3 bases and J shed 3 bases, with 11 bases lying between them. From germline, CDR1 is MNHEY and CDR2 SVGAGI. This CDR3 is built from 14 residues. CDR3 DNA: TGTGCCAGCAGTTATGGGATATCAGACACTGAAGCTTTCTTT. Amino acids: CASSYGISDTEAFF.

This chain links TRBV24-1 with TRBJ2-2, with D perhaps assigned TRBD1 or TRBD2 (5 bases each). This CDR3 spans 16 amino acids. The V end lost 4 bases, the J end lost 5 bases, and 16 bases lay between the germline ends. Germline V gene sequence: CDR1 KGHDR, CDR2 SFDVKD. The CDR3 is CATSETTGANTGELFF. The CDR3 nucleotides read TGTGCCACCAGTGAGACGACCGGGGCCAATACCGGGGAGCTGTTTTTT.

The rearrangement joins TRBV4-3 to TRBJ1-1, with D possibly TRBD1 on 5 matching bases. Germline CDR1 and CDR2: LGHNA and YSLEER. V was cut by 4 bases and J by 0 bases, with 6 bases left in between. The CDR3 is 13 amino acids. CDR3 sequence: CASSRQMNTEAFF. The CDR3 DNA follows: TGCGCCAGCAGCCGACAGATGAACACTGAAGCTTTCTTT.

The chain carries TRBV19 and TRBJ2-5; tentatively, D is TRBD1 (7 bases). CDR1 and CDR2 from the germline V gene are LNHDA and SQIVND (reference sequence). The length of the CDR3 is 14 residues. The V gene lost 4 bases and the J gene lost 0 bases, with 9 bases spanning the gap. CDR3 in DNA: TGTGCCAGTAGTACAGGGGGGTACCAAGAGACCCAGTACTTC. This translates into CASSTGGYQETQYF.

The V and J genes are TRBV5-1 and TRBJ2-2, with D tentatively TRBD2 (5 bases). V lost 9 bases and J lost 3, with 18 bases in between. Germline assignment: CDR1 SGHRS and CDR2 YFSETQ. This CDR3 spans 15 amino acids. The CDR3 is CATSGVGRDTGELFF. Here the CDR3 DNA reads TGCGCCACCTCCGGGGTAGGAAGGGACACCGGGGAGCTGTTTTTT.

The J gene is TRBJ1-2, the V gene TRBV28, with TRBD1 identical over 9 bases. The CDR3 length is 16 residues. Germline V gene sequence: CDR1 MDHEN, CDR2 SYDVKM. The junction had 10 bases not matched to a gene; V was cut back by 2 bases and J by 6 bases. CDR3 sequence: CASSLGAPGQGNGYTF. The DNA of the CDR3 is TGTGCCAGCAGTTTAGGGGCACCGGGACAGGGTAATGGCTACACCTTC.